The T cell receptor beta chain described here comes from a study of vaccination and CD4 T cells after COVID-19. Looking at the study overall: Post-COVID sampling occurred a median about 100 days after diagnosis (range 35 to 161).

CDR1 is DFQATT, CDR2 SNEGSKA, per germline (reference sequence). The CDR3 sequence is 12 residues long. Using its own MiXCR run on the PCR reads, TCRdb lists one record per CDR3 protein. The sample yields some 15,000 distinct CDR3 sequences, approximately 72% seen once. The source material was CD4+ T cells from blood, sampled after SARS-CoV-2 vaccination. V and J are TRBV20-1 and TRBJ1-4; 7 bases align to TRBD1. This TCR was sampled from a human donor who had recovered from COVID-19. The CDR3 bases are TGCAGCGCGACAGGGCCTAATGAAAAACTGTTTTTT. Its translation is CSATGPNEKLFF.